The 7 T cell receptor beta chains given below trace back to one sample, sequenced in a study of cytomegalovirus exposure and HLA in healthy donors. Profiled with immunoSEQ multiplex PCR; TCRdb holds only in-frame clones, not every one. The sample has 200,000 to 250,000 clones, roughly 83% seen once. Material for sequencing was PBMCs. These receptors all come from a woman under 40 in good health and CMV-seropositive.

The chain recombines TRBV9 with TRBJ2-7; TRBD2 agrees at 10 bases. CDR3 length: 14 residues. V was clipped by 4 bases and J by 5 bases; unmatched bases: 6. CDR1 is SGDLS and CDR2 is YYNGEE in the germline V gene. Written as DNA, the CDR3 is TGTGCCAGCAGCCTTTCAGGGACTAGCGACGAGCAGTACTTC. The encoded protein is CASSLSGTSDEQYF. Drawing the rest from reference TRBV9 and TRBJ2-7, the complete variable domain is DSGVTQTPKHLITATGQRVTLRCSPRSGDLSVYWYQQSLDQGLQFLIQYYNGEERAKGNILERFSAQQFPDLHSELNLSSLELGDSALYFCASSLSGTSDEQYFGPGTRLTVT.

The CDR3 is CASSPWTSGRGEQYF. Here the CDR3 DNA reads TGTGCCAGCAGCCCGTGGACTAGCGGGAGAGGCGAGCAGTACTTC. The genes are TRBV6-5 and TRBJ2-7; TRBD2 agrees at 13 bases. V lost 6 bases to trimming and J lost 6 bases; unmatched junction nucleotides: 8. The CDR3 contains 15 residues. The germline V gene encodes CDR1 MNHEY and CDR2 SVGAGI.

In its sample, this clone was seen once. V is TRBV11-3 and J is TRBJ1-2; no clear D gene. Germline V lookup: CDR1 SGHNT, CDR2 YENEEA. The CDR3 consists of 14 residues. V lost 2 bases and J 3 bases, leaving 10 bases between the germline ends. The CDR3 coding sequence is TGTGCCAGCAGCTTAAGGAAAACTCACTATGGCTACACCTTC. Protein product: CASSLRKTHYGYTF.

This rearrangement joins TRBV5-1 to TRBJ2-2; 10 nucleotides agree with TRBD2. V trimming: 1 base; J trimming: 4 bases; junction bases outside the gene matches: 7. The CDR3 runs to 17 residues. The germline V gene encodes CDR1 SGHRS and CDR2 YFSETQ. The CDR3 DNA reads as TGCGCCAGCAGCTTGAGGGCTAGCGGGAGTATCACCGGGGAGCTGTTTTTT. Protein product: CASSLRASGSITGELFF.

This clone was observed once. This chain connects TRBV27 to TRBJ2-1; a possible D gene is TRBD2 (5 bases). The germline V gene has CDR1 MNHEY and CDR2 SMNVEV (reference sequence). Trimming took 4 bases from V and 4 from J, leaving 11 bases between them. This CDR3 has 14 amino acids. The CDR3 here is CASSSTGGYNEQFF. In DNA, the CDR3 is TGTGCCAGCAGTTCAACCGGCGGGTACAATGAGCAGTTCTTC.

The J gene is TRBJ1-2, the V gene TRBV28; D might be TRBD1 (6 bases). The CDR3 has 12 amino acids. Germline CDR1 and CDR2: MDHEN and SYDVKM. V gave up 4 bases and J gave up 7 bases, with 10 bases separating them. The CDR3 protein is CASSSGTIGYTF. The CDR3 DNA reads as TGTGCCAGCAGTTCCGGGACAATTGGCTACACCTTC.

This clone was seen a single time. The V and J genes are TRBV6-1 and TRBJ2-7; tentatively, D is TRBD1 (6 bases). The germline V gene encodes CDR1 MNHNS and CDR2 SASEGT. The CDR3 extends over 13 amino acids. Trimming stripped 1 base from V and 3 bases from J, with 7 bases between. The CDR3 is CASSEVQGYEQYF. The CDR3 region has the DNA TGTGCCAGCAGTGAAGTACAGGGCTACGAGCAGTACTTC.